A single sample gave rise to the 7 T cell receptor beta chains below, sequenced in a study of shared clonotypes between healthy human individuals. Sequencing was performed with immunoSEQ multiplex PCR; in TCRdb, only in-frame clones are kept and a portion is missing. The sample lists under 1,100,000 clones, approximately 80% seen once, with 0.5% to 0.65% in the top ten. The sequenced sample consisted of memory CD4+ T cells from PBMCs. Subset defined: CD45RA-negative fraction. All receptors derive from a man aged 18-30 years in good health. Some clones in this sample may be carry-over from other donors' samples.

This clone was observed once. The V gene is TRBV30, the J gene TRBJ2-7; 8 nucleotides align to TRBD1. CDR3 length: 15 amino acids. V trimming: 3 bases; J trimming: 9 bases; junction bases outside the gene matches: 16. CDR1 GTSNPN and CDR2 SVGIG come from the germline V gene (reference sequence). CDR3 region: CAWSPKGQGASAQYF. DNA for the CDR3: TGTGCCTGGAGCCCAAAGGGGCAGGGGGCTAGCGCGCAGTACTTC.

This sequence joins TRBV4-2 and TRBJ2-3; 12 nucleotides line up with TRBD2. V shed 2 bases, J shed 5 bases, and the junction held 5 bases outside the gene matches. The CDR3 is 16 residues long. CDR1 is LGHNA, CDR2 YNFKEQ, per germline. This CDR3 reads CASSQTSGRLGDTQYF. The CDR3 region has the DNA TGTGCCAGCAGCCAAACTAGCGGGAGGTTAGGAGATACGCAGTATTTT.

The rearrangement joins TRBV18 to TRBJ2-1; D gene ambiguous. The germline CDR1 and CDR2 sequences are KGHSH and LQKENI. Trimming pared 4 bases from V and 6 bases from J, leaving 10 bases between. This CDR3 region has 13 residues. The CDR3 is CASSHDGTNEQFF. The CDR3 DNA reads TGTGCCAGCTCACACGACGGCACCAATGAGCAGTTCTTC.

J is TRBJ2-3 and V is TRBV2; the match to TRBD2 covers 8 bases. Germline CDR1 and CDR2: SNHLY and FYNNEI. V was pared by 8 bases and J by 0 bases, with 4 bases of the junction left unmatched. The CDR3 totals 14 residues. This chain's CDR3 is CASGASGSTDTQYF. As DNA, the CDR3 is TGTGCCAGCGGGGCTAGCGGGAGCACAGATACGCAGTATTTT.

The chain joins TRBV4-1 to TRBJ2-7; TRBD1 matches at 10 bases. Losses at the gene ends were 1 base for V and 2 bases for J; bases not matched to a gene: 5. The CDR3 sequence is 16 residues long. Germline-derived CDR1 and CDR2 are MGHRA and YSYEKL. As DNA, the CDR3 is TGCGCCAGCAGCCAAGCCCGGGACAGGGGCGCCTACGAGCAGTACTTC. Protein sequence: CASSQARDRGAYEQYF.

The V call is TRBV28, the J call TRBJ1-2, with no clear D. The CDR3 is 12 residues long. CDR1 and CDR2 (germline): MDHEN, SYDVKM. With 5 bases removed from V and 2 bases from J, the gap between germline ends came to 6 bases. In nucleotides, the CDR3 is TGTGCCAGCAGTCCCCCCAACTATGGCTACACCTTC. Protein: CASSPPNYGYTF.

Regarding this clone: Additional DNA sequences in this sample encode the identical CDR3. This chain connects TRBV19 to TRBJ2-2, with a tentative D call TRBD2 (5 bases). Germline values: CDR1 LNHDA, CDR2 SQIVND (reference sequence). CDR3 length: 14 amino acids. V was cut by 3 bases and J by 4 bases, with 9 bases left in between. CDR3 nucleotide sequence: TGTGCCAGTAGTATCGGACTCGGCACCGGGGAGCTGTTTTTT. Its protein product is CASSIGLGTGELFF.